This TCR beta chain was found in a study of shared clonotypes between healthy human individuals. Overall study: Each donor's CD4 naive and CD4 memory cells filled three plates apiece, CD8 naive two, and CD8 memory one.

As concerns this clone: Its antigen is not known.

The CDR3 runs 15 residues. Germline CDR1 MNHEY, CDR2 SMNVEV (reference sequence). Trimming took 1 base from V and 1 from J, leaving 11 bases between them. The genomic DNA of each subset was split evenly across several immunoSEQ plates. Sequenced by immunoSEQ multiplex PCR; TCRdb stores in-frame clones only, minus some. The sample carries 1 million to 1.2 million clones, roughly 80% recorded once. Points from the study as a whole: Expectations were that clonotype sharing among donors would be affected by sequencing depth.

Sequencing input: memory CD4+ T cells from PBMCs. The subset is: CD45RA-negative fraction. This TCR was recovered from a man younger than 35 in good health. Some clones in this sample may be carry-over from other donors' samples. The chain has TRBV27 and TRBJ2-7; D gene uncertain. Written as DNA, the CDR3 is TGTGCCAGCAGTTTATTAGGAGACACTTCCTACGAGCAGTACTTC. Protein product: CASSLLGDTSYEQYF.